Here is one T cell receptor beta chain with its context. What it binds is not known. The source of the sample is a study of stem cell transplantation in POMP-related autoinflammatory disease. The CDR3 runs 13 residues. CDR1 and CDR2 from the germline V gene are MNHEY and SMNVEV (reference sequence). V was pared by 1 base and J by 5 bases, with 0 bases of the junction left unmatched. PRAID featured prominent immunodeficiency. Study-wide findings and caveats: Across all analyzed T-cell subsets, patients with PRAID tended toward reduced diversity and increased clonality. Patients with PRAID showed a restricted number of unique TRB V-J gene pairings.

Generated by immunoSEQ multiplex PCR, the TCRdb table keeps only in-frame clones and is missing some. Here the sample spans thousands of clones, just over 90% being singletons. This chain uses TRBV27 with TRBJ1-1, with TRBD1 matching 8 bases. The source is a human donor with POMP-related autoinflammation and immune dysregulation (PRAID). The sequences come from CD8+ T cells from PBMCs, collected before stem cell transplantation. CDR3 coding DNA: TGTGCCAGCAGTTTATACAGGGGGACTGAAGCTTTCTTT. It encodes CASSLYRGTEAFF.